This T cell receptor (beta chain) was sequenced for a study of cytomegalovirus exposure and HLA in healthy donors. On this clone: What it recognizes is unknown.

The PCR employed 60 Vbeta primers together with 13 Jbeta primers. Profiling relied on immunoSEQ multiplex PCR, and the TCRdb table lists in-frame clones only, not all of them. The repertoire holds approximately 72,000 clones, with 50% to 80% as singletons. The CDR3 totals 12 residues. Trimming pared 10 bases from V and 4 bases from J, leaving 13 bases between. CDR1 and CDR2 (germline): MDHEN, SYDVKM. Study-wide results and caveats: Trimming of TCR beta V- and J-genes showed a link, identified in a later analysis, to a missense DCLRE1C variant.

What was sequenced was PBMCs. The chain uses TRBV28 and TRBJ2-5; a weak D match, TRBD1 (5 bases). The receptor comes from a man in his forties in good health and CMV-seropositive. CDR3 sequence (DNA): TGTGCCACTTGTGTGGGGCTAGAGACCCAGTACTTC. This translates into CATCVGLETQYF.